The 6 T cell receptor beta chains given below trace back to one sample, sequenced in a study of control samples from healthy donors and cancer patients. Assay: immunoSEQ multiplex PCR; the TCRdb copy retains only in-frame clones and omits some. The table records about 150,000 clones, over 90% of them present only once. The specimen was blood. The receptors originated from a man aged 50-59 years in good health.

The V gene is TRBV5-1, the J gene TRBJ2-1; 8 bases line up with TRBD2. The CDR3 is made up of 17 amino acids. The ends lost 4 bases at V and 8 bases at J; junction bases unmatched: 17. Germline CDR1 reads SGHRS; CDR2 reads YFSETQ. Here the CDR3 reads CASSPGPWGSGNHEQFF. CDR3 coding DNA: TGCGCCAGCAGCCCGGGCCCGTGGGGTAGCGGGAATCATGAGCAGTTCTTC.

The V and J genes are TRBV18 and TRBJ2-7, with D tentatively TRBD1 (6 bases). This CDR3 region has 18 residues. V dropped 3 bases and J dropped 2 bases, with 23 bases sitting between them. In germline, CDR1 is KGHSH, CDR2 LQKENI. Written as DNA, the CDR3 is TGTGCCAGCTCACCGAAGGTTATCCCCGGGACATTGACCTACGAGCAGTACTTC. Its protein product is CASSPKVIPGTLTYEQYF.

V is TRBV15 and J is TRBJ2-5; 10 bases are shared with TRBD2. CDR1 LNHNV and CDR2 YYDKDF come from the germline V gene (reference sequence). The CDR3 has 14 residues. Trimming at V came to 6 bases and at J to 4 bases, leaving 5 bases not matched to a gene. In DNA, the CDR3 is TGTGCCACCAGAACTAGCGGGGCCCGAGAGACCCAGTACTTC. This codes for CATRTSGARETQYF.

This rearrangement joins TRBV19 to TRBJ2-3, with a possible D match to TRBD2 (5 bases). The germline CDR1 and CDR2 sequences are LNHDA and SQIVND (reference sequence). This CDR3 has 12 residues. V lost 4 bases to trimming and J lost 5 bases, with 7 bases between them. CDR3 in amino acids: CASSTAGDTQYF. The CDR3, as DNA: TGTGCCAGTAGTACGGCGGGAGATACGCAGTATTTT.

The chain combines TRBV3-1 (or the pseudogene TRBV3-2) with TRBJ1-1; D gene uncertain. CDR3 size: 12 residues. The germline V gene encodes CDR1 LGHDT and CDR2 YNNKEL (reference sequence). With 4 bases removed from V and 5 bases from J, the gap between germline ends came to 8 bases. The CDR3 is CASSRLRTEAFF. The CDR3 DNA reads as TGTGCCAGCAGCCGATTGAGGACTGAAGCTTTCTTT.

The chain has TRBV28 and TRBJ2-1; 10 bases line up with TRBD2. The ends lost 3 bases at V and 7 bases at J; junction bases unmatched: 6. CDR1 MDHEN and CDR2 SYDVKM come from the germline V gene. The CDR3 spans 15 residues. In DNA form, the CDR3 reads TGTGCCAGCAGTTTCCTAGCGGGAGTGAGGAATGAGCAGTTCTTC. Translating gives CASSFLAGVRNEQFF.